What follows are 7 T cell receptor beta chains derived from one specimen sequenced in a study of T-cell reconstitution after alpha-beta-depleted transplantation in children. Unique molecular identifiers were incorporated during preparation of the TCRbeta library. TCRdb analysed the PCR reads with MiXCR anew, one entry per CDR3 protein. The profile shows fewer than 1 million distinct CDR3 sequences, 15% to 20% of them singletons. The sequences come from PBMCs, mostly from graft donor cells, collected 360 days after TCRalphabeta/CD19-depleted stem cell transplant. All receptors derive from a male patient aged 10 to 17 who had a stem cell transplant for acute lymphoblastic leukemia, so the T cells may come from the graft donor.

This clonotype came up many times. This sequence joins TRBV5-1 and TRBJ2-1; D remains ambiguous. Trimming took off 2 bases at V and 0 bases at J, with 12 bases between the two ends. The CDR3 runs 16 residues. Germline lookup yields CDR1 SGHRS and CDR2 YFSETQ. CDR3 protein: CASSFRDPGSYNEQFF. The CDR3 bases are TGCGCCAGCAGCTTCCGCGACCCAGGCTCCTACAATGAGCAGTTCTTC.

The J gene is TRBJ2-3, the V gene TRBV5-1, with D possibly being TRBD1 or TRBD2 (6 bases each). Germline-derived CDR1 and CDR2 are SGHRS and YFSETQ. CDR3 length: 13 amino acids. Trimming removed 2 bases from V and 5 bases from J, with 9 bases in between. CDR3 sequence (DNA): TGCGCCAGCAGCTTTGGAGGGGGAGATACGCAGTATTTT. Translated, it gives CASSFGGGDTQYF.

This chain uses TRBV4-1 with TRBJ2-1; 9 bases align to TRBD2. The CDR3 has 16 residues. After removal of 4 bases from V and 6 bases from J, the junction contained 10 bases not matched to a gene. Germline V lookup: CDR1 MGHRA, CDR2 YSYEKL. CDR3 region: CASSPTGTSSANEQFF. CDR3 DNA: TGCGCCAGCAGCCCTACCGGGACTAGCTCCGCCAATGAGCAGTTCTTC.

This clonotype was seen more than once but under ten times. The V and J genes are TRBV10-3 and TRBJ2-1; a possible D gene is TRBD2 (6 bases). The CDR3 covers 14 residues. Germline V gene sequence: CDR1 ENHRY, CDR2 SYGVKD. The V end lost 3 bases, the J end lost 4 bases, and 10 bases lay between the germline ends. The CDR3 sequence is CAISDPGLYNEQFF. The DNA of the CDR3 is TGTGCCATCAGTGATCCGGGACTGTACAATGAGCAGTTCTTC.

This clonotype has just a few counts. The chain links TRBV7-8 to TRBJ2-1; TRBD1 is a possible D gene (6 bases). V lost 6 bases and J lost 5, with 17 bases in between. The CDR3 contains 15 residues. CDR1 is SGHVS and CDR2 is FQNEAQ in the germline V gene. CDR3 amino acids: CASSIDRSLNNEQFF. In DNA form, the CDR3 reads TGTGCCAGCAGTATTGACAGGTCGCTGAACAATGAGCAGTTCTTC. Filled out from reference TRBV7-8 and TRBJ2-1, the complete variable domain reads GAGVSQSPRYKVAKRGQDVALRCDPISGHVSLFWYQQALGQGPEFLTYFQNEAQLDKSGLPSDRFFAERPEGSVSTLKIQRTQQEDSAVYLCASSIDRSLNNEQFFGPGTRLTVL.

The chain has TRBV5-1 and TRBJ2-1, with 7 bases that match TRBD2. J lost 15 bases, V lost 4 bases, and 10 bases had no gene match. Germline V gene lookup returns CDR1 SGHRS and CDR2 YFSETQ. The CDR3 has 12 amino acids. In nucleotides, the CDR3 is TGCGCCAGCAGCCCGGGGGGACTTTGGGGGTTCTTC. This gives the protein CASSPGGLWGFF.

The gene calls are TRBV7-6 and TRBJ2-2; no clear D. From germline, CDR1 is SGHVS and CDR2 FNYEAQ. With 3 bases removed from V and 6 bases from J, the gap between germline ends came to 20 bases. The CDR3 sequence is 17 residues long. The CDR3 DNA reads TGTGCCAGCAGCTTTAATGCCTTGCACGCTAGGGCCGGGGAGCTGTTTTTT. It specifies CASSFNALHARAGELFF.